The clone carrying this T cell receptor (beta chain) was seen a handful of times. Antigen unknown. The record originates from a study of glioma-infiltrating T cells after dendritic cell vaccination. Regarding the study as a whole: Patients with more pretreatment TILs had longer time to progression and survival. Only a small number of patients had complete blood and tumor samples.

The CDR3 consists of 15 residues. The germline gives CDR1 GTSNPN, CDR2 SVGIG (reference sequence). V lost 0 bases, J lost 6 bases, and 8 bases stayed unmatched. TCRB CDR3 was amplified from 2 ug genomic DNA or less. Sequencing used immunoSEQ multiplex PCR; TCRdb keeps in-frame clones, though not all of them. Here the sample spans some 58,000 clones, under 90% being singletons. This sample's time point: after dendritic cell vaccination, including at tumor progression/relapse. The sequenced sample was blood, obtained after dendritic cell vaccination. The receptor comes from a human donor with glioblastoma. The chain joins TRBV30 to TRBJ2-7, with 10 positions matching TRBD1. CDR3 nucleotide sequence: TGTGCCTGGAGTGTCCCCGGGACAGGGGTCCCCGAGCAGTACTTC. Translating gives CAWSVPGTGVPEQYF.